This record looks at one TCR beta chain sequence and its context. The target antigen is unknown. It was version v3.0 of the immunoSEQ assay that was run at survey level. A per-sample goal of about 40,000-50,000 T-cell genomes was targeted by sequencing. TCRdb keeps only in-frame clones here, not all; method: immunoSEQ multiplex PCR. The profile shows over 15,000 clones, roughly 81% of them singletons. This sample was taken from a study of long-term antiretroviral therapy in people with HIV. Study-wide results and limits: Blood draws took place between about 2003 and 2018 and possibly involved older ART regimens. Viral resistance, ART adherence and therapy changes all lacked available data.

Every donor contributed at least one pre-ART and at least two post-ART PBMC samples. V lost 0 bases to trimming and J lost 2 bases, with 18 bases between them. CDR3 size: 17 residues. In germline, CDR1 is SGDLS, CDR2 YYNGEE. The receptor comes from a woman aged 35 to 49 with HIV. The specimen was unsorted PBMCs, collected 0.5 years after starting antiretroviral therapy. The chain joins TRBV9 to TRBJ2-7; the D gene is possibly TRBD1 (6 bases). The CDR3 DNA reads as TGTGCCAGCAGCGTAGCCCCCTTCCAGACAGGAACCTACGAGCAGTACTTC. The encoded protein is CASSVAPFQTGTYEQYF.